This record covers a single TCR beta chain. What it binds is not known. These data belong to a study of CD8+CD57+ T cells in acquired aplastic anemia. The wider study: Healthy donors had, on average, around 9.9 million reads for their CD4+ cells. Study-level results: No significant patient-versus-control difference appeared in CD8+ Simpson's diversity. The number of CD8+ CDR3 sequences shared by patients and controls was fewer than 35.

TCR beta VDJ and CDR3 were profiled, and genomic DNA was the template. TCRdb called the reads again in MiXCR, with one record for every CDR3 protein. The sample contains tens of thousands of distinct CDR3 sequences, approximately 46% of which appear only once. This TCR derives from a human donor in good health, serving as a control. Sample: sorted CD4+, CD8+, or CD8+CD57+ T cells (not recorded which) from PBMCs.

In DNA, the CDR3 is TGTGCCAGCAGCCCTCGGACTAGCGGGTTGGGTGAGCAGTTCTTC. It codes for CASSPRTSGLGEQFF. The chain uses TRBV7-3 and TRBJ2-1, with TRBD2 matching over 11 bases. Germline CDR1 SGHTA, CDR2 FQGTGA. With V trimmed by 5 bases and J by 9 bases, 9 bases remained unmatched. This CDR3 comprises 15 residues.